Presented here are 20 T cell receptor beta chains from one specimen sequenced in a study of cytomegalovirus exposure and HLA in healthy donors. Use of 60 Vbeta and 13 Jbeta primers characterized the PCR. Profiled with immunoSEQ multiplex PCR; TCRdb holds only in-frame clones, not every one. The sample totals 80,000 to 100,000 clones; its top ten clones hold 0.58%. The specimen sequenced was PBMCs. The source of these receptors is a man aged 45 to 65 in good health and CMV-seronegative.

The chain recombines TRBV5-1 with TRBJ1-1; D is unresolved. The germline V gene has CDR1 SGHRS and CDR2 YFSETQ. CDR3 length: 14 residues. Between the trimmed V and J ends, which lost 2 bases and 1 base, there was a span of 9 bases. DNA of the CDR3: TGCGCCAGCAGCTTATCCGGGAGGAACACTGAAGCTTTCTTT. This translates into CASSLSGRNTEAFF.

The V call is TRBV11-2, the J call TRBJ1-1; no clear D. The CDR3 totals 14 residues. Trimming removed 2 bases from V and 0 bases from J, with 7 bases in between. Germline CDR1 and CDR2: SGHAT and FQNNGV. The CDR3 protein is CASSLRTMNTEAFF. The CDR3 DNA reads as TGTGCCAGCAGCTTACGGACTATGAACACTGAAGCTTTCTTT.

The chain couples TRBV25-1 to TRBJ2-1; TRBD2 agrees at 11 bases. J was trimmed by 0 bases and V by 4 bases; bases with no gene match: 5. Germline loops: CDR1 MGHDK, CDR2 SYGVNS. This CDR3 has 17 amino acids. CDR3 nucleotides: TGTGCCAGCAGTGCTTCTAGCGGGGGGCCCTCCTACAATGAGCAGTTCTTC. This gives the protein CASSASSGGPSYNEQFF. The whole variable domain, remainder taken from reference TRBV25-1 and TRBJ2-1, is EADIYQTPRYLVIGTGKKITLECSQTMGHDKMYWYQQDPGMELHLIHYSYGVNSTEKGDLSSESTVSRIRTEHFPLTLESARPSHTSQYLCASSASSGGPSYNEQFFGPGTRLTVL.

This chain joins TRBV18 and TRBJ2-3, with D hard to call. The germline gives CDR1 KGHSH, CDR2 LQKENI. V gave up 5 bases and J gave up 2 bases, with 5 bases separating them. This CDR3 has 12 residues. Written as DNA, the CDR3 is TGTGCCAGCTCAGTCGTCACAGATACGCAGTATTTT. It specifies CASSVVTDTQYF. Together with reference TRBV18 and TRBJ2-3, the CDR3 gives the full variable domain: NAGVMQNPRHLVRRRGQEARLRCSPMKGHSHVYWYRQLPEEGLKFMVYLQKENIIDESGMPKERFSAEFPKEGPSILRIQQVVRGDSAAYFCASSVVTDTQYFGPGTRLTVL.

The chain combines TRBV27 with TRBJ1-1; TRBD1 agrees at 12 bases. This CDR3 spans 16 amino acids. The germline V gene encodes CDR1 MNHEY and CDR2 SMNVEV (reference sequence). J gave up 3 bases and V 3 bases, and 5 bases lay outside the gene matches. CDR3 bases: TGTGCCAGCAGTTTGGGGACAGGGGGCGCCTACACTGAAGCTTTCTTT. It specifies CASSLGTGGAYTEAFF.

The chain carries TRBV18 and TRBJ2-3; 8 nucleotides line up with TRBD2. Germline V gene sequence: CDR1 KGHSH, CDR2 LQKENI. This CDR3 has 15 amino acids. Losses at the gene ends were 6 bases for V and 4 bases for J; bases not matched to a gene: 9. The CDR3 is CASSYGGGQSDTQYF. The CDR3 DNA follows: TGTGCCAGCTCGTATGGCGGGGGGCAGTCAGATACGCAGTATTTT.

The gene calls are TRBV7-8 and TRBJ2-1; D is unresolved. CDR3 length equals 14 residues. Germline assignment: CDR1 SGHVS and CDR2 FQNEAQ. Trimming cost V 5 bases and J 9 bases, with 17 bases left between them. DNA for the CDR3: TGTGCCAGCAGCCCCCGTGGCCAGGTCGGTGAGCAGTTCTTC. Translated: CASSPRGQVGEQFF.

The gene calls are TRBV4-2 and TRBJ1-4; D gene unclear. Germline V gene sequence: CDR1 LGHNA, CDR2 YNFKEQ. The V gene lost 3 bases and the J gene lost 0 bases, with 5 bases spanning the gap. This CDR3 is 14 amino acids long. For the CDR3, the DNA is TGTGCCAGCAGCCATCCGGCAACTAATGAAAAACTGTTTTTT. Amino acid sequence: CASSHPATNEKLFF.

The chain joins TRBV7-2 to TRBJ2-7, with a possible D match to TRBD2 (7 bases). Trimming cost V 0 bases and J 2 bases, with 11 bases left between them. The CDR3 consists of 15 residues. Germline lookup yields CDR1 SGHTA and CDR2 FQGNSA. The CDR3 nucleotides read TGTGCCAGCAGCTTAGCAACGGGGGGCCCCTACGAGCAGTACTTC. It translates to CASSLATGGPYEQYF.

This chain uses TRBV27 with TRBJ2-2; D not resolved. The CDR3 loop spans 14 amino acids. Trimming pared 0 bases from V and 5 bases from J, leaving 7 bases between. The germline CDR1 and CDR2 sequences are MNHEY and SMNVEV (reference sequence). The DNA of the CDR3 is TGTGCCAGCAGTTTATCGTCGGTGACCGGGGAGCTGTTTTTT. Translated, it gives CASSLSSVTGELFF.

The chain carries TRBV10-3 and TRBJ1-1; D is uncertain. Germline CDR1 ENHRY, CDR2 SYGVKD. This CDR3 comprises 11 residues. Trimming stripped 4 bases from V and 11 bases from J, with 11 bases between. DNA of the CDR3: TGTGCCATCAGTGGCCCGGGGTTGGCTTTCTTT. This codes for CAISGPGLAFF.

V usage is TRBV6-4 and J usage is TRBJ1-6; no definite D call. Germline assignment: CDR1 MRHNA and CDR2 SNTAGT. V lost 5 bases to trimming and J lost 7 bases, with 15 bases between them. This CDR3 spans 15 amino acids. Written as DNA, the CDR3 is TGTGCCAGCAGTCCGGGTTTTCAAGGAAATTCACCCCTCCACTTT. Its protein product is CASSPGFQGNSPLHF.

The V and J genes are TRBV27 and TRBJ2-1; 15 bases map to TRBD2. Germline V gene lookup returns CDR1 MNHEY and CDR2 SMNVEV (reference sequence). The CDR3 runs 16 residues. V dropped 2 bases and J dropped 7; count of bases not matched to a gene: 3. The CDR3 loop is CASSLGTSGGSNEQFF. The CDR3 coding sequence is TGTGCCAGCAGTTTAGGGACTAGCGGGGGGTCTAATGAGCAGTTCTTC.

The chain is built from TRBV7-9 and TRBJ2-7, with D perhaps matching TRBD1 (6 bases). The germline V and J ends were trimmed by 5 bases and 7 bases, with 15 bases remaining between them. CDR1 is SEHNR, CDR2 FQNEAQ, per germline (reference sequence). The CDR3 is 13 amino acids. DNA of the CDR3: TGTGCCAGCAGCGATAACAGGGAAGGAGAGCAGTACTTC. This codes for CASSDNREGEQYF.

The rearrangement uses TRBV23-1 and TRBJ1-5, with D maybe TRBD1 (5 bases). TRBV23-1 is assigned to the ORF class and has an uncertain function. V lost 2 bases, J lost 8 bases, and 13 bases lay in between. This CDR3 is 14 amino acids long. The CDR3 DNA follows: TGCGCCAGCAGTCAAGCGGGGGTCCGGGAGCCCCAGCATTTT. This encodes CASSQAGVREPQHF.

The chain combines TRBV19 with TRBJ2-3; TRBD1 might be the D (5 bases). CDR1 is LNHDA and CDR2 is SQIVND in the germline V gene (reference sequence). The CDR3 covers 16 residues. V was trimmed by 3 bases and J by 0 bases, leaving 13 bases between them. CDR3 region: CASSMVGHPSTDTQYF. The DNA of the CDR3 is TGTGCCAGTAGTATGGTAGGACATCCTAGCACAGATACGCAGTATTTT.

The chain has TRBV4-2 and TRBJ2-5, with 9 nucleotides matching TRBD2. This CDR3 is 16 amino acids long. Germline V CDR1 and CDR2: LGHNA, YNFKEQ. The V gene end was trimmed by 0 bases and the J gene end by 6 bases; junction bases not matched to a gene: 8. Here the CDR3 reads CASSQDAGGAGKTQYF. CDR3 sequence (DNA): TGTGCCAGCAGCCAAGATGCGGGGGGGGCCGGAAAGACCCAGTACTTC.

The rearrangement joins TRBV4-3 to TRBJ2-3, with 14 nucleotides matching TRBD2. Trimming cost V 0 bases and J 3 bases; bases outside gene matches: 2. Germline loops: CDR1 LGHNA, CDR2 YSLEER. The CDR3 loop spans 17 amino acids. The CDR3, as DNA: TGCGCCAGCAGCCAAGATCGGACTAGCGGGGGGACAGATACGCAGTATTTT. As protein: CASSQDRTSGGTDTQYF.

The rearrangement links TRBV28 to TRBJ2-1; TRBD1 matches at 7 bases. The CDR3 runs 13 residues. Trimming at V came to 6 bases and at J to 6 bases, leaving 5 bases not matched to a gene. The germline CDR1 and CDR2 sequences are MDHEN and SYDVKM. CDR3 protein: CASSFTGVNEQFF. The DNA of the CDR3 is TGTGCCAGCAGCTTCACAGGGGTCAATGAGCAGTTCTTC.

This chain connects TRBV7-3 to TRBJ1-3; weak D call: TRBD1 (5 bases). This CDR3 has 13 amino acids. Germline values: CDR1 SGHTA, CDR2 FQGTGA. V was trimmed by 5 bases and J by 4 bases, leaving 9 bases between them. This chain's CDR3 is CASSPRGGNTIYF. The DNA for the CDR3 is TGTGCCAGCAGCCCTCGGGGGGGAAACACCATATATTTT.